Following are 3 T cell receptor beta chains from one sample sequenced in a study of T cell responses to AZD1222 COVID-19 vaccine. TCRdb keeps only in-frame clones here, not all; method: immunoSEQ multiplex PCR. The data hold some 130,000 clones, with about 88% observed a single time. Sequencing used peripheral blood, obtained on day 0 of MenACWY control vaccination. The receptors originated from an adult in good health.

The chain's CDR3 is CASSWGTVLNTEAFF. As DNA, the CDR3 is TGTGCCAGCAGCTGGGGGACAGTTCTGAACACTGAAGCTTTCTTT. This chain uses TRBV7-9 with TRBJ1-1, with 7 bases aligning to TRBD1. The germline gives CDR1 SEHNR, CDR2 FQNEAQ (reference sequence). The J segment lost 0 bases and the V segment lost 4 bases, leaving 5 bases of the junction unmatched. The CDR3 spans 15 residues.

V gene TRBV5-1 combines with J gene TRBJ2-7; no definite D call. The CDR3 spans 13 residues. Germline V CDR1 and CDR2: SGHRS, YFSETQ. V was pared by 0 bases and J by 4 bases, with 8 bases between. The CDR3, as DNA: TGCGCCAGCAGCTTGGGGCAGAGGTACGAGCAGTACTTC. Translating gives CASSLGQRYEQYF.

V usage is TRBV29-1 and J usage is TRBJ1-1; D possibly corresponds to TRBD1 (5 bases). V was trimmed by 4 bases and J by 5 bases, leaving 11 bases between them. The CDR3 extends over 12 amino acids. CDR1 SQVTM and CDR2 ANQGSEA come from the germline V gene. The CDR3: CSVGVSGTEAFF. CDR3 in DNA: TGCAGCGTTGGAGTTTCAGGGACTGAAGCTTTCTTT.